Below, 18 T cell receptor beta chains from the same sample are listed, as sequenced in a study of early T cells in non-severe SARS-CoV-2 infection. A single record per CDR3 protein comes from TCRdb applying MiXCR to the 5' RACE reads. The sample includes tens of thousands of distinct CDR3 sequences, roughly 14% seen only once; the top ten take around 0.58%. Sequencing used whole blood. These receptors came from an adult who was a healthcare worker with PCR-confirmed SARS-CoV-2 infection or an uninfected control (not recorded which).

The chain is built from TRBV6-5 and TRBJ1-3; D ambiguous. The length of the CDR3 is 15 residues. The V end was cut by 0 bases, the J end by 2 bases, with 8 bases between. Germline CDR1 reads MNHEY; CDR2 reads SVGAGI. The chain's CDR3 is CASSYSKTAGNTIYF. DNA for the CDR3: TGTGCCAGCAGTTACTCGAAAACAGCTGGAAACACCATATATTTT.

CDR3 protein: CASSSGLAPDTQYF. In nucleotides, the CDR3 is TGTGCCAGCAGCTCGGGACTAGCGCCTGATACGCAGTATTTT. The rearrangement links TRBV7-9 to TRBJ2-3, with 10 bases identical to TRBD2. Germline V gene sequence: CDR1 SEHNR, CDR2 FQNEAQ (reference sequence). The CDR3 is 14 amino acids. Trimming at V came to 4 bases and at J to 6 bases, leaving 4 bases not matched to a gene.

This clonotype was recorded a few times. The genes are TRBV29-1 and TRBJ2-2; D remains unclear. Trimming cost V 4 bases and J 6 bases, with 6 bases left between them. Per the germline V gene, CDR1 is SQVTM and CDR2 is ANQGSEA. The CDR3 consists of 11 residues. In DNA form, the CDR3 reads TGCAGCGTTGGGGAAGCCGGGGAGCTGTTTTTT. Its translation is CSVGEAGELFF.

V is TRBV29-1 and J is TRBJ2-5; 7 nucleotides line up with TRBD1. The length of the CDR3 is 11 residues. Germline-derived CDR1 and CDR2 are SQVTM and ANQGSEA. Trimming cost V 8 bases and J 7 bases; bases outside gene matches: 7. CDR3 region: CSTDRAGTQYF. The CDR3 DNA reads TGCAGCACAGACAGGGCGGGGACCCAGTACTTC. Together with reference TRBV29-1 and TRBJ2-5, the CDR3 gives the full variable domain: SAVISQKPSRDICQRGTSLTIQCQVDSQVTMMFWYRQQPGQSLTLIATANQGSEATYESGFVIDKFPISRPNLTFSTLTVSNMSPEDSSIYLCSTDRAGTQYFGPGTRLLVL.

This clonotype showed up just a few times. The V call is TRBV7-6, the J call TRBJ1-3, with a weak D call TRBD1 (6 bases). Germline CDR1 reads SGHVS; CDR2 reads FNYEAQ. Trimming cost V 5 bases and J 0 bases, with 17 bases left between them. There are 17 residues in the CDR3. CDR3 nucleotide sequence: TGTGCCAGCAGCCAAGAAGGTACAGGGCGCTCTGGAAACACCATATATTTT. This sequence encodes CASSQEGTGRSGNTIYF.

This clonotype came up a few times. The rearrangement joins TRBV9 to TRBJ2-1; TRBD1 matches at 12 bases. Losses at the gene ends were 0 bases for V and 7 bases for J; bases not matched to a gene: 8. This CDR3 region has 17 residues. CDR1 is SGDLS and CDR2 is YYNGEE in the germline V gene. The CDR3 region is CASSVVAGQGASNEQFF. The CDR3 DNA is TGTGCCAGCAGCGTAGTAGCGGGACAGGGGGCGTCTAATGAGCAGTTCTTC. The full variable domain, rest sourced from reference TRBV9 and TRBJ2-1, is DSGVTQTPKHLITATGQRVTLRCSPRSGDLSVYWYQQSLDQGLQFLIQYYNGEERAKGNILERFSAQQFPDLHSELNLSSLELGDSALYFCASSVVAGQGASNEQFFGPGTRLTVL.

This clonotype has only a few counts. The rearrangement uses TRBV19 and TRBJ1-5, with 7 bases identical to TRBD1. The CDR3 is 15 residues long. The germline V gene encodes CDR1 LNHDA and CDR2 SQIVND (reference sequence). V was clipped by 6 bases and J by 0 bases; unmatched bases: 5. The CDR3 sequence is CASRGRDSSNQPQHF. CDR3 nucleotide sequence: TGTGCCAGTAGGGGCCGGGACAGTAGCAATCAGCCCCAGCATTTT.

This clonotype was counted many times. The gene calls are TRBV6-5 and TRBJ1-6; 11 nucleotides align to TRBD1. Germline CDR1 is MNHEY and CDR2 is SVGAGI. The CDR3 spans 14 residues. Germline trimming cut 6 bases from V and 9 bases from J; bases unmatched to any gene: 4. CDR3 coding DNA: TGTGCCAGCAGAGCGGACAGGGGGCTTTCACCCCTCCACTTT. Translated, it gives CASRADRGLSPLHF.

The gene calls are TRBV30 and TRBJ1-1, with D perhaps TRBD1 (5 bases). Deletions cut 3 bases from V and 0 bases from J, with 11 bases between. Germline loops: CDR1 GTSNPN, CDR2 SVGIG (reference sequence). The CDR3 extends over 14 amino acids. Written as DNA, the CDR3 is TGTGCCTGGAGCGAAGGGACGGTGAACACTGAAGCTTTCTTT. It translates to CAWSEGTVNTEAFF.

The chain couples TRBV18 to TRBJ1-4, with D possibly matching TRBD1 (5 bases). CDR3 length: 14 residues. Germline CDR1 reads KGHSH; CDR2 reads LQKENI. V lost 3 bases to trimming and J lost 8 bases, with 13 bases between them. The CDR3 sequence: CASSPSYSGEKLFF. DNA of the CDR3: TGTGCCAGCTCACCTAGCTACTCAGGGGAAAAACTGTTTTTT.

This clonotype was detected only a few times. The V and J genes are TRBV29-1 and TRBJ2-3; D call uncertain. The CDR3 covers 17 residues. Germline CDR1 SQVTM, CDR2 ANQGSEA. With 3 bases removed from V and 2 bases from J, the gap between germline ends came to 21 bases. CDR3: CSVDVELGLTYTDTQYF. CDR3 DNA: TGCAGCGTTGACGTGGAGTTGGGATTGACTTACACAGATACGCAGTATTTT.

This clonotype was detected a few times. The chain is built from TRBV19 and TRBJ2-3; D may be TRBD1 (6 bases). Per the germline V gene, CDR1 is LNHDA and CDR2 is SQIVND (reference sequence). The CDR3 sequence is 15 residues long. The V end was cut by 6 bases, the J end by 7 bases, with 20 bases between. The CDR3 loop reads CASRSTDRFHHTQYF. The CDR3 coding sequence is TGTGCCAGTAGATCAACCGACAGGTTTCACCATACGCAGTATTTT. The whole variable domain, remainder taken from reference TRBV19 and TRBJ2-3, is DGGITQSPKYLFRKEGQNVTLSCEQNLNHDAMYWYRQDPGQGLRLIYYSQIVNDFQKGDIAEGYSVSREKKESFPLTVTSAQKNPTAFYLCASRSTDRFHHTQYFGPGTRLTVL.

Here the CDR3 DNA reads TGCGCCAGCAGCCCGGAGAGGGAGCTGTTTTTT. It codes for CASSPERELFF. This rearrangement joins TRBV5-1 to TRBJ2-2; D not resolved. Germline V gives CDR1 SGHRS, CDR2 YFSETQ. The CDR3 extends over 11 amino acids. Trimming took 4 bases from V and 9 from J, leaving 7 bases between them.

This clonotype occurred a few times. The chain has TRBV11-2 and TRBJ2-5; the match to TRBD2 covers 8 bases. The V gene end was trimmed by 3 bases and the J gene end by 2 bases; junction bases not matched to a gene: 8. Germline V lookup: CDR1 SGHAT, CDR2 FQNNGV. This CDR3 is built from 16 residues. CDR3 in amino acids: CASSFRRRGVQETQYF. The CDR3 DNA is TGTGCCAGCAGCTTCCGTAGGCGGGGGGTACAAGAGACCCAGTACTTC.

This clonotype was observed a few times. V is TRBV4-1 and J is TRBJ1-6; possibly TRBD1 for D (6 bases). The CDR3 spans 16 residues. V was trimmed by 1 base and J by 5 bases, leaving 12 bases between them. Germline values: CDR1 MGHRA, CDR2 YSYEKL. This CDR3 reads CASSQASDRNNSPLHF. For the CDR3, the DNA is TGCGCCAGCAGCCAAGCCTCGGACAGAAATAATTCACCCCTCCACTTT.

This clonotype was seen only a few times. V is TRBV19 and J is TRBJ2-1; 8 bases map to TRBD1. Germline V gene lookup returns CDR1 LNHDA and CDR2 SQIVND (reference sequence). Losses at the gene ends were 5 bases for V and 2 bases for J; bases not matched to a gene: 2. This CDR3 has 14 amino acids. Here the CDR3 DNA reads TGTGCCAGTAGTGAGGGACAGGCCTACAATGAGCAGTTCTTC. This translates into CASSEGQAYNEQFF.

The chain combines TRBV19 with TRBJ1-6; perhaps TRBD1 as D (6 bases). The CDR3 totals 14 residues. Trimming removed 6 bases from V and 6 bases from J, with 12 bases in between. Germline assignment: CDR1 LNHDA and CDR2 SQIVND (reference sequence). DNA for the CDR3: TGTGCCAGTAGCCGACAGGAAGGTAATTCACCCCTCCACTTT. Encoded protein: CASSRQEGNSPLHF.

On this clonotype itself: A much larger clonotype is one base distant, so this may be a read error. The chain has TRBV5-1 and TRBJ1-6; 9 bases fit TRBD1. Per the germline V gene, CDR1 is SGHRS and CDR2 is YFSETQ. This CDR3 has 15 residues. CDR3 loop: CAGSINRGQGSPLHF. The CDR3, as DNA: TGCGCCGGCAGCATTAACAGGGGGCAAGGTTCACCCCTCCACTTT.